Listed below are T cell receptor beta chains from one sample, sequenced in a study of OX40 agonist ivuxolimab in advanced cancers. Assay used: immunoSEQ multiplex PCR; TCRdb lists only in-frame clones, some missing. The table has about 89,000 clones, roughly 93% seen once; the top ten hold roughly 0.75%. Material: CD4+ or CD8+ T cells sorted from blood, obtained in a trial of the OX40 agonist ivuxolimab. The receptors stem from an adult with an advanced solid tumor such as melanoma, head and neck, liver or kidney cancer. CDR3s include the opening cysteine and the closing phenylalanine or tryptophan. The D gene is left open where the match is weak. The size entry is marked missing in some rows and otherwise reads once, few, many or a size class.

length: 15; size: -; D: TRBD1; V: TRBV19; J: TRBJ1-5; CDR3: CASSIEVGQGQPQHF; DNA: TGTGCCAGTAGTATAGAGGTCGGACAGGGGCAGCCCCAGCATTTT
length: 12; size: -; D: -; V: TRBV7-9; J: TRBJ1-1; CDR3: CASTKVGTEAFF; DNA: TGTGCCAGCACCAAGGTGGGCACTGAAGCTTTCTTT
length: 12; size: -; D: -; V: TRBV7-9; J: TRBJ1-4; CDR3: CASSLEGLGLFF; DNA: TGTGCCAGCAGCTTAGAGGGGCTGGGGCTGTTTTTT
length: 13; size: -; D: -; V: TRBV6-1; J: TRBJ1-5; CDR3: CASRTGNNQPQHF; DNA: TGTGCCAGCAGGACCGGGAACAATCAGCCCCAGCATTTT
length: 13; size: once; D: -; V: TRBV29-1; J: TRBJ2-5; CDR3: CSVERTAQGTQYF; DNA: TGCAGCGTTGAAAGGACTGCGCAAGGGACCCAGTACTTC
length: 11; size: once; D: -; V: TRBV28; J: TRBJ2-7; CDR3: CASSLGYEQYF; DNA: TGTGCCAGCAGTTTAGGGTACGAGCAGTACTTC
length: 14; size: -; D: TRBD2; V: TRBV19; J: TRBJ2-3; CDR3: CASSFSGGGDTQYF; DNA: TGTGCCAGTAGTTTTAGCGGGGGGGGCGATACGCAGTATTTT
length: 15; size: -; D: -; V: TRBV7-9; J: TRBJ2-3; CDR3: CASSNLRGSTDTQYF; DNA: TGTGCCAGCAGCAATCTCCGGGGGAGCACAGATACGCAGTATTTT
length: 16; size: few; D: TRBD2; V: TRBV4-2; J: TRBJ2-3; CDR3: CASSHLAGDSTDTQYF; DNA: TGTGCCAGCAGCCACCTAGCGGGTGATAGCACAGATACGCAGTATTTT
length: 15; size: -; D: -; V: TRBV5-4; J: TRBJ2-1; CDR3: CASSFPSPEANEQFF; DNA: TGTGCCAGCAGCTTCCCGTCCCCGGAAGCTAATGAGCAGTTCTTC
length: 16; size: once; D: -; V: TRBV19; J: TRBJ2-1; CDR3: CASSIVYRISYNEQFF; DNA: TGTGCCAGTAGTATAGTGTACAGGATCTCCTACAATGAGCAGTTCTTC
length: 13; size: -; D: -; V: TRBV5-4; J: TRBJ2-1; CDR3: CASRPLVANEQFF; DNA: TGTGCCAGCAGACCACTAGTGGCCAATGAGCAGTTCTTC
length: 14; size: -; D: -; V: TRBV28; J: TRBJ2-3; CDR3: CASTEGGGRDTQYF; DNA: TGTGCCAGCACCGAGGGAGGGGGCAGAGATACGCAGTATTTT
length: 12; size: -; D: -; V: TRBV2; J: TRBJ1-1; CDR3: CASSEGTPQAFF; DNA: TGTGCCAGCAGTGAAGGTACTCCCCAAGCTTTCTTT
length: 13; size: -; D: -; V: TRBV7-9; J: TRBJ1-6; CDR3: CASSPTEKSPLHF; DNA: TGTGCCAGCAGCCCTACAGAAAAGTCACCCCTCCACTTT
length: 14; size: -; D: -; V: TRBV5-6; J: TRBJ2-3; CDR3: CASSLPSGGNTQYF; DNA: TGTGCCAGCAGCTTGCCCTCTGGTGGTAATACGCAGTATTTT
length: 14; size: -; D: -; V: TRBV6-4; J: TRBJ2-2; CDR3: CASSLQTNTGELFF; DNA: TGTGCCAGCAGCCTACAGACGAACACCGGGGAGCTGTTTTTT
length: 17; size: few; D: -; V: TRBV7-8; J: TRBJ1-6; CDR3: CASSSNDRRIYNSPLHF; DNA: TGTGCCAGCAGTTCGAACGACAGGCGGATCTATAATTCACCCCTCCACTTT
length: 16; size: -; D: TRBD1; V: TRBV7-3; J: TRBJ2-2; CDR3: CASSAQGAGVPGELFF; DNA: TGTGCCAGCAGCGCTCAGGGGGCAGGGGTACCCGGGGAGCTGTTTTTT
length: 13; size: -; D: -; V: TRBV27; J: TRBJ1-2; CDR3: CASSLSRESGYTF; DNA: TGTGCCAGCAGTTTATCCAGGGAAAGCGGCTACACCTTC
length: 14; size: -; D: -; V: TRBV10-2; J: TRBJ2-2; CDR3: CASSLSSNTGELFF; DNA: TGCGCCAGCAGTCTTAGCAGTAACACCGGGGAGCTGTTTTTT
length: 16; size: -; D: -; V: TRBV9; J: TRBJ1-3; CDR3: CASSDARGEAVNTIYF; DNA: TGTGCCAGCAGCGATGCGAGGGGCGAGGCGGTAAACACCATATATTTT
length: 12; size: -; D: -; V: TRBV9; J: TRBJ1-1; CDR3: CASSAVNTEAFF; DNA: TGTGCCAGCAGCGCCGTGAACACTGAAGCTTTCTTT
length: 14; size: -; D: TRBD2; V: TRBV5-1; J: TRBJ2-1; CDR3: CASSLRGDDNEQFF; DNA: TGCGCCAGCAGCTTGCGGGGGGATGACAATGAGCAGTTCTTC
length: 16; size: -; D: TRBD2; V: TRBV5-6; J: TRBJ2-5; CDR3: CASSLRLAGGGETQYF; DNA: TGTGCCAGCAGCCTCCGACTAGCGGGGGGCGGTGAGACCCAGTACTTC
length: 15; size: -; D: TRBD1; V: TRBV27; J: TRBJ1-2; CDR3: CASSRQGSTNYGYTF; DNA: TGTGCCAGCAGCCGACAGGGATCCACTAACTATGGCTACACCTTC
length: 15; size: few; D: -; V: TRBV7-9; J: TRBJ1-6; CDR3: CASSRRDNWNSPLHF; DNA: TGTGCCAGCAGCCGACGGGACAATTGGAATTCACCCCTCCACTTT
length: 16; size: -; D: -; V: TRBV28; J: TRBJ1-2; CDR3: CASSLPGGWDNYGYTF; DNA: TGTGCCAGCAGTCTTCCGGGCGGGTGGGATAACTATGGCTACACCTTC
length: 14; size: -; D: -; V: TRBV13; J: TRBJ2-2; CDR3: CASSSSGGAGELFF; DNA: TGTGCCAGCAGCTCATCAGGTGGGGCCGGGGAGCTGTTTTTT
length: 17; size: -; D: TRBD2; V: TRBV18; J: TRBJ2-3; CDR3: CASSPGTSGGPTDTQYF; DNA: TGTGCCAGCTCACCCGGGACTAGCGGGGGGCCCACAGATACGCAGTATTTT
length: 12; size: -; D: -; V: TRBV28; J: TRBJ1-2; CDR3: CASSWGQSGYTF; DNA: TGTGCCAGCAGCTGGGGACAAAGTGGCTACACCTTC
length: 18; size: -; D: TRBD1; V: TRBV6-1; J: TRBJ2-7; CDR3: CASSEARSTGTGLGEQYF; DNA: TGTGCCAGCAGTGAAGCCCGCTCCACCGGGACAGGTTTGGGTGAGCAGTACTTC
length: 20; size: -; D: TRBD2; V: TRBV7-2; J: TRBJ2-5; CDR3: CASSLALYPTSGRGEETQYF; DNA: TGTGCCAGCAGTTTAGCCCTTTATCCGACTAGCGGGAGAGGGGAAGAGACCCAGTACTTC
length: 17; size: -; D: TRBD2; V: TRBV7-9; J: TRBJ2-3; CDR3: CASSDAAGGGTTDTQYF; DNA: TGTGCCAGCAGCGACGCGGCTGGCGGGGGGACCACAGATACGCAGTATTTT
length: 14; size: -; D: -; V: TRBV5-1; J: TRBJ2-7; CDR3: CASSEDSAYYEQYF; DNA: TGCGCCAGCAGCGAGGACAGCGCCTACTACGAGCAGTACTTC
length: 13; size: -; D: -; V: TRBV28; J: TRBJ2-2; CDR3: CATWPDNTGELFF; DNA: TGTGCCACCTGGCCTGATAACACCGGGGAGCTGTTTTTT
length: 16; size: -; D: TRBD2; V: TRBV7-6; J: TRBJ2-3; CDR3: CASSLLASGSGDTQYF; DNA: TGTGCCAGCAGCTTACTGGCTAGCGGGAGCGGAGATACGCAGTATTTT
length: 15; size: once; D: -; V: TRBV4-1; J: TRBJ2-5; CDR3: CASSQPGVDWEAQYF; DNA: TGCGCCAGCAGCCAACCAGGGGTGGACTGGGAGGCCCAGTACTTC